This T cell receptor beta chain came from a study of Graves' ophthalmopathy and Graves' hyperthyroidism. From germline, CDR1 is KGHSH and CDR2 LQKENI. The length of the CDR3 is 13 residues. Trimming shortened V by 11 bases and J by 1 base, and 14 bases separated the two germline ends. Amplification of the TCR beta CDR3 regions used RNA transcripts (as template). RT-PCR in the first round used HTBI primers; a second-round multiplex PCR followed. TCRdb reprocessed the multiplex PCR reads via MiXCR and lists one record per CDR3 protein. The sample carries approximately 380,000 distinct CDR3 sequences, roughly 21% recorded once. In this sample, this clonotype turned up many times.

The source is a woman between 18 and 29 years old with stable Graves' hyperthyroidism. Sequenced sample: peripheral blood. The chain uses TRBV18 and TRBJ1-2; D call uncertain. The CDR3 DNA is TGTGCCCCCCGGACTTCAAATAACTATGGCTACACCTTC. Translating it yields CAPRTSNNYGYTF.